These 4 T cell receptor beta chains share one sample of origin, sequenced in a study of blood T cell repertoires in COVID-19. Clones were read by immunoSEQ multiplex PCR, and TCRdb kept only the in-frame ones, dropping some. The sample yields 140,000 to 150,000 clones, around four fifths seen once. The material sequenced was PBMCs or T cells enriched from blood (not recorded which). Receptor source: a woman aged 50 to 60 with acute COVID-19.

This rearrangement joins TRBV27 to TRBJ1-1, with 8 positions matching TRBD1. V lost 6 bases to trimming and J lost 3 bases; unmatched junction nucleotides: 6. This CDR3 has 14 amino acids. Germline CDR1 is MNHEY and CDR2 is SMNVEV (reference sequence). CDR3 region: CASRRQGIYTEAFF. The CDR3 DNA sequence: TGTGCCAGCAGGCGACAGGGGATTTACACTGAAGCTTTCTTT.

The chain couples TRBV2 to TRBJ1-2; D may be TRBD1 (6 bases). CDR1 and CDR2 from the germline V gene are SNHLY and FYNNEI. Between the trimmed V and J ends, which lost 4 bases and 0 bases, there was a span of 15 bases. This CDR3 comprises 16 residues. The CDR3 reads CASSVGRGLTNYGYTF. In nucleotides, the CDR3 is TGTGCCAGCAGTGTAGGCAGGGGCCTAACTAACTATGGCTACACCTTC.

This chain's CDR3 is CASSLGEGSQYF. The DNA for the CDR3 is TGTGCCAGCAGCTTGGGGGAGGGAAGTCAGTACTTC. This chain connects TRBV5-4 to TRBJ2-4, with 7 bases that match TRBD2. CDR3 size: 12 residues. Germline CDR1 reads SGHNT; CDR2 reads YYREEE (reference sequence). V was pared by 0 bases and J by 12 bases, with 3 bases of the junction left unmatched.

CDR3 nucleotide sequence: TGTGCCAGCAGTGAAGGACTAGCGGGAGGGTCCTACGAGCAGTACTTC. This gives the protein CASSEGLAGGSYEQYF. The chain is built from TRBV6-1 and TRBJ2-7; 14 bases agree with TRBD2. The CDR3 sequence is 16 residues long. V was clipped by 1 base and J by 1 base; unmatched bases: 0. Germline V lookup: CDR1 MNHNS, CDR2 SASEGT.